One sample yielded the 23 T cell receptor beta chains listed below, sequenced in a study of blood T cell repertoires in COVID-19. Only in-frame clones appear in the TCRdb table, and some are missing; sequencing was by immunoSEQ multiplex PCR. The sample consists of 110,000 to 150,000 clones, around 81% of them appearing once. The sample consisted of peripheral blood. The receptor set was obtained from a human donor in a cohort sampled during active COVID-19.

This clone turned up a few times. The CDR3 region has the DNA TGCGCCAGCAGCCCGGACTCGTCGAGCTCCTACAATGAGCAGTTCTTC. Protein: CASSPDSSSSYNEQFF. The chain carries TRBV5-1 and TRBJ2-1; tentatively, D is TRBD2 (5 bases). There are 16 residues in the CDR3. Between the trimmed V and J ends, which lost 4 bases and 0 bases, there was a span of 14 bases. Germline V gene sequence: CDR1 SGHRS, CDR2 YFSETQ.

The rearrangement links TRBV6-5 to TRBJ2-2; possible D gene TRBD2, 6 bases. Trimming left V 6 bases short and J 4 bases short, with 12 bases between. The CDR3 is 14 amino acids. The germline gives CDR1 MNHEY, CDR2 SVGAGI. The CDR3 protein is CASRVAGPTGELFF. Here the CDR3 DNA reads TGTGCCAGCAGGGTGGCGGGACCCACCGGGGAGCTGTTTTTT.

This chain connects TRBV18 to TRBJ2-3; 8 bases fit TRBD2. The CDR3 totals 20 residues. In germline, CDR1 is KGHSH, CDR2 LQKENI. Germline trimming cut 1 base from V and 5 bases from J; bases unmatched to any gene: 20. The CDR3 sequence is CASSPRGPTSSGRTVDTQYF. The CDR3 DNA follows: TGTGCCAGCTCACCACGAGGTCCCACATCCAGCGGGAGAACGGTAGATACGCAGTATTTT.

V is TRBV7-2 and J is TRBJ1-2, with TRBD1 matching over 7 bases. J gave up 3 bases and V 6 bases, and 10 bases lay outside the gene matches. CDR1 is SGHTA, CDR2 FQGNSA, per germline. The CDR3 runs 15 residues. CDR3 sequence: CASRPPGGGHYGYTF. The CDR3 bases are TGTGCCAGCAGGCCGCCGGGAGGGGGCCACTATGGCTACACCTTC.

This chain connects TRBV7-9 to TRBJ2-7; D unclear. Looked up from germline, CDR1 is SEHNR and CDR2 is FQNEAQ (reference sequence). The CDR3 contains 13 residues. V was clipped by 1 base and J by 3 bases, with 7 bases between them. The CDR3 nucleotides read TGTGCCAGCAGCTTAGATTACAGCTACGAGCAGTACTTC. It specifies CASSLDYSYEQYF.

CDR3 bases: TGTGCCACACAACCGGGACTAGCCGCAGATACGCAGTATTTT. Protein product: CATQPGLAADTQYF. V and J are TRBV24-1 and TRBJ2-3, with TRBD2 matching over 9 bases. The CDR3 is 14 residues long. V was clipped by 10 bases and J by 4 bases; unmatched bases: 8. Germline lookup yields CDR1 KGHDR and CDR2 SFDVKD.

CDR3 nucleotide sequence: TGTGCCAGCAGCCCGTCGCGGGACAATGAGCAGTTCTTC. Protein: CASSPSRDNEQFF. The V gene is TRBV7-9, the J gene TRBJ2-1, with a possible D match to TRBD2 (5 bases). V lost 5 bases and J lost 5, with 10 bases in between. Germline values: CDR1 SEHNR, CDR2 FQNEAQ (reference sequence). This CDR3 is 13 amino acids long. Using reference TRBV7-9 and TRBJ2-1 for the parts outside the CDR3, the full variable domain is DTGVSQNPRHKITKRGQNVTFRCDPISEHNRLYWYRQTLGQGPEFLTYFQNEAQLEKSRLLSDRFSAERPKGSFSTLEIQRTEQGDSAMYLCASSPSRDNEQFFGPGTRLTVL.

The rearrangement joins TRBV27 to TRBJ2-7; the match to TRBD2 covers 9 bases. V trimming: 0 bases; J trimming: 1 base; junction bases outside the gene matches: 7. Germline V CDR1 and CDR2: MNHEY, SMNVEV (reference sequence). The length of the CDR3 is 17 residues. CDR3 nucleotide sequence: TGTGCCAGCAGTTTATCCCCACCGGGACTAGCTTCCTACGAGCAGTACTTC. Protein sequence: CASSLSPPGLASYEQYF.

V is TRBV5-5 and J is TRBJ2-7; D is perhaps TRBD2 (6 bases). V was trimmed by 0 bases and J by 0 bases, leaving 10 bases between them. The CDR3 runs 15 residues. CDR1 SGHKS and CDR2 YYEKEE come from the germline V gene (reference sequence). CDR3 protein: CASSLAVAVSYEQYF. As DNA, the CDR3 is TGTGCCAGCAGCTTGGCGGTAGCGGTCTCCTACGAGCAGTACTTC.

This clone was picked up a small number of times. This chain links TRBV9 with TRBJ2-5, with 8 nucleotides matching TRBD2. Germline CDR1 and CDR2: SGDLS and YYNGEE. This CDR3 spans 15 amino acids. V lost 0 bases to trimming and J lost 5 bases; unmatched junction nucleotides: 6. The CDR3, as DNA: TGTGCCAGCAGCGTAGCGGGAGGGGTAGGGGAGACCCAGTACTTC. Encoded protein: CASSVAGGVGETQYF.

The chain has TRBV14 and TRBJ2-1; D perhaps matches TRBD2 (5 bases). V was trimmed by 4 bases and J by 6 bases, leaving 16 bases between them. This CDR3 spans 15 amino acids. The germline gives CDR1 SGHDN, CDR2 FVKESK. The CDR3 nucleotides read TGTGCCAGCAGCCCCCGCGGTAGCGTGGCCAATGAGCAGTTCTTC. This encodes CASSPRGSVANEQFF.

This clone was picked up a small number of times. This chain uses TRBV28 with TRBJ2-1, with D unresolved. V lost 6 bases, J lost 4 bases, and 16 bases lay in between. Germline V gives CDR1 MDHEN, CDR2 SYDVKM. The CDR3 loop spans 15 amino acids. CDR3 DNA sequence: TGTGCCAGCAGACCCAGAGCGCTTCGTTACAATGAGCAGTTCTTC. Translated, it gives CASRPRALRYNEQFF. Complete variable domain (other parts from reference TRBV28 and TRBJ2-1): DVKVTQSSRYLVKRTGEKVFLECVQDMDHENMFWYRQDPGLGLRLIYFSYDVKMKEKGDIPEGYSVSREKKERFSLILESASTNQTSMYLCASRPRALRYNEQFFGPGTRLTVL.

The chain carries TRBV14 and TRBJ2-7; TRBD1 matches 7 bases. V shed 3 bases and J 4 bases; nucleotides not matched to a gene: 6. The CDR3 has 14 residues. CDR1 and CDR2 from the germline V gene are SGHDN and FVKESK. The CDR3 region has the DNA TGTGCCAGCAGCCATGAGACAGGGAAATACGAGCAGTACTTC. Protein sequence: CASSHETGKYEQYF.

The chain links TRBV3-1 (or the pseudogene TRBV3-2) to TRBJ2-7; D gene unclear. CDR1 LGHDT and CDR2 YNNKEL come from the germline V gene (reference sequence). The CDR3 spans 15 residues. V lost 0 bases and J 2 bases, leaving 11 bases between the germline ends. CDR3 nucleotide sequence: TGTGCCAGCAGCCAAGAGGGCTCGGTGGCCTACGAGCAGTACTTC. Translated, it gives CASSQEGSVAYEQYF.

The chain joins TRBV28 to TRBJ1-2; TRBD1 agrees at 7 bases. Germline trimming cut 6 bases from V and 3 bases from J; bases unmatched to any gene: 4. The CDR3 loop spans 13 amino acids. Germline CDR1 and CDR2: MDHEN and SYDVKM. The CDR3 sequence is CASRIGQDYGYTF. In DNA form, the CDR3 reads TGTGCCAGCAGAATTGGACAGGACTATGGCTACACCTTC.

J is TRBJ1-2 and V is TRBV7-2; unclear D gene. The CDR3 sequence is 15 residues long. Germline V gene lookup returns CDR1 SGHTA and CDR2 FQGNSA. V lost 1 base and J lost 2, with 11 bases in between. The CDR3 sequence: CASSLDASRNYGYTF. The DNA of the CDR3 is TGTGCCAGCAGCTTAGATGCGAGTCGCAACTATGGCTACACCTTC.

This chain uses TRBV15 with TRBJ2-1; D unclear. Germline-derived CDR1 and CDR2 are LNHNV and YYDKDF (reference sequence). This CDR3 is 15 amino acids long. V lost 1 base to trimming and J lost 0 bases, with 7 bases between them. The CDR3 spells CATSRASSSYNEQFF. CDR3 nucleotides: TGTGCCACCAGCAGAGCCTCGAGCTCCTACAATGAGCAGTTCTTC. Full variable domain (outside the CDR3, taken from reference TRBV15 and TRBJ2-1): DAMVIQNPRYQVTQFGKPVTLSCSQTLNHNVMYWYQQKSSQAPKLLFHYYDKDFNNEADTPDNFQSRRPNTSFCFLDIRSPGLGDTAMYLCATSRASSSYNEQFFGPGTRLTVL.

The chain has TRBV12-3 or TRBV12-4 and TRBJ2-1; D gene unclear. The ends were cut back, 5 bases at V and 3 bases at J, with 8 bases in the middle. This CDR3 contains 13 residues. The CDR3 DNA follows: TGTGCCAGCAGTCCTTACATCTACAATGAGCAGTTCTTC. This sequence encodes CASSPYIYNEQFF.

The V call is TRBV15, the J call TRBJ2-5, with TRBD2 matching over 16 bases. J was trimmed by 5 bases and V by 6 bases; bases with no gene match: 3. The length of the CDR3 is 15 residues. Looked up from germline, CDR1 is LNHNV and CDR2 is YYDKDF (reference sequence). The CDR3: CATSVGLAGGETQYF. Written as DNA, the CDR3 is TGTGCCACCAGTGTGGGACTAGCGGGGGGGGAGACCCAGTACTTC.

The V gene is TRBV27, the J gene TRBJ2-5; tentatively, D is TRBD1 (5 bases). The CDR3 has 14 residues. Trimming took 6 bases from V and 1 from J, leaving 12 bases between them. CDR1 is MNHEY, CDR2 SMNVEV, per germline (reference sequence). CDR3 amino acids: CASRKAQAQETQYF. CDR3 nucleotide sequence: TGTGCCAGCAGAAAGGCACAGGCCCAAGAGACCCAGTACTTC.

V usage is TRBV29-1 and J usage is TRBJ2-3; D gene ambiguous. Germline-derived CDR1 and CDR2 are SQVTM and ANQGSEA. The CDR3 sequence is 12 residues long. Trimming left V 3 bases short and J 3 bases short, with 7 bases between. CDR3 region: CSVEADTDTQYF. CDR3 bases: TGCAGCGTTGAGGCAGATACAGATACGCAGTATTTT.

The rearrangement links TRBV24-1 to TRBJ2-5, with 9 bases matching TRBD1. Losses at the gene ends were 3 bases for V and 4 bases for J; bases not matched to a gene: 8. The CDR3 has 16 residues. Germline V gene lookup returns CDR1 KGHDR and CDR2 SFDVKD. CDR3 residues: CATSDPQGAWGETQYF. The CDR3 DNA follows: TGTGCCACCAGTGATCCACAGGGGGCTTGGGGAGAGACCCAGTACTTC.

The gene calls are TRBV6-2 or TRBV6-3 and TRBJ2-6; the D gene is possibly TRBD2 (6 bases). Germline V gene data show CDR1 as MNHEY and CDR2 as SVGEGT. Trimming shortened V by 6 bases and J by 0 bases, and 30 bases separated the two germline ends. The CDR3 sequence is 22 residues long. The CDR3 is CASSRSYGGTSFSISGANVLTF. The CDR3 bases are TGTGCCAGCAGCCGGAGCTATGGAGGGACGTCCTTCAGTATCTCTGGGGCCAACGTCCTGACTTTC.